This T cell receptor (beta chain) is from a study of patients and donors after allogeneic stem cell transplantation. Each CDR3 protein gets one entry after TCRdb re-called the RT-PCR reads with MiXCR. The sample has 190,000 or so distinct CDR3 sequences, around two fifths seen once. The ends lost 8 bases at V and 5 bases at J; junction bases unmatched: 13. The CDR3 consists of 14 residues. The germline V gene encodes CDR1 SQVTM and CDR2 ANQGSEA. This TCR was recovered from a human donor who was either an allogeneic HSCT recipient or a stem cell or donor lymphocyte infusion donor (not recorded which). It is not recorded whose cells these are; they may come from a transplant donor. The material sequenced was blood, either unsorted or a sorted T cell fraction (not recorded which). J is TRBJ2-5 and V is TRBV29-1; 8 bases agree with TRBD2. This CDR3 reads CSCGAGVSEETQYF. The CDR3 coding sequence is TGCAGCTGTGGAGCGGGAGTTTCGGAGGAGACCCAGTACTTC.